Below, one TCR beta chain is given with its context. This clone was counted between two and nine times. It has no known antigen specificity. Base quality data are lacking; no much larger clone is found one base away. Here V drops 6 bases and J drops 1 base, and the junction holds 2 bases not matched to any gene. The germline V gene (reference sequence) supplies CDR1 MNHEY and CDR2 SMNVEV. The CDR3 has 13 amino acids, counting the end cysteine and phenylalanine. This entry keeps only the CDR3 DNA: 39 bases, framed from base 1. This sample is part of a study of blood T cell repertoires in COVID-19 (dated by TCRdb to between 2020 and 2021). Regarding the complete study: Samples covering the acute and convalescent phases of COVID-19 were provided by collaborators in the United States, Italy and Spain. The samples were drawn from the first 160 participants of the ongoing ImmuneRACE study and from some 1,300 subjects provided by 6 global collaborators. Subjects who had been exposed to COVID-19, were actively infected with it, or had recovered from it provided the deeply sampled blood TCRbeta repertoires that made up the dataset. Sample metadata almost always included a de-identified subject ID, COVID-19 status, age in years and sex. The material from the prospective study consisted of cDNA or gDNA derived from T cells, B-cell-depleted T cells, or PBMCs. The repertoires were released in a freely available public database meant as a resource for research on the immune response to SARS-CoV-2. HLA class I and class II types, where available, came from metadata supplied by the sample provider rather than from assay-based typing.

The paper's findings and limits, for the study overall: Clinical and demographic metadata were provided uncurated, with the amount varying by source and participant.

The collaborating institutions used their own protocols to collect whole blood in K2EDTA tubes. Collaborator samples were shipped for TCRbeta analysis as frozen whole blood, isolated PBMCs, or DNA extracted from either sample type. TCRbeta CDR3 regions were amplified from genomic DNA by means of the immunoSEQ Assay, a bias-controlled multiplex PCR. The paper's data handling went like this. The number of nucleated cells in each sample was estimated from the amplification of reference gene primers within the assay. Sequence reads were collapsed and filtered to measure the absolute abundance of every unique TCRbeta CDR3 rearrangement. For each sample, productive Simpson clonality was calculated by taking the square root of Simpson's diversity index across productive rearrangements. The table was pulled from immuneACCESS by TCRdb, which kept in-frame rearrangements only. Such tables lose some clones; where checked, under half of the loss comes from unresolved V genes, and the rest has no known cause. V and J calls and clone size come straight from that table; D and trimming were deduced from the DNA. This sample comprises around 250,000 clones, approximately 87% of them detected only once. The biggest ten clones account for around 5.9% of the sample.

Sequences were obtained from peripheral blood. This TCR was sampled from a man aged 55 to 70 with acute or convalescent COVID-19. The sequence joins TRBV27 to TRBJ1-1; 7 bases in the junction line up with TRBD1. The CDR3 amino acid sequence is: CASRDRKNTEAFF. The sequenced DNA is TGTGCCAGCAGGGACAGGAAGAACACTGAAGCTTTCTTT.